This T cell receptor beta chain originates from a study of identical twins. Among all donors, each was a healthy Caucasian. Template switching added a universal primer binding site, and final cDNA carried unique molecular identifiers. TCRdb analysed the 5' RACE reads with MiXCR anew, one entry per CDR3 protein. The repertoire holds more than 200,000 distinct CDR3 sequences, with over 8% as singletons. This clonotype has only a few counts. Antigen unknown. Trimming removed 1 base from V and 8 bases from J, with 13 bases in between. This CDR3 is built from 14 residues. CDR1 is SGHDT and CDR2 is YYEEEE in the germline V gene. Whole-study results and caveats: Out-of-frame alpha sequences shared by twins were enriched for low generation probability. Out-of-frame beta sequences exhibited a weaker degree of excess twin sharing.

The sequenced sample was memory (CD45RO+) T cells sorted from blood. This receptor was identified in a woman younger than 35 in good health. The chain couples TRBV5-6 to TRBJ2-1, with D unresolved. CDR3 amino acids: CASSLRPPRYEQFF. CDR3 DNA sequence: TGTGCCAGCAGCTTGCGCCCTCCTAGGTATGAGCAGTTCTTC.